Following are 7 T cell receptor beta chains from one sample sequenced in a study of blood T cell repertoires in COVID-19. The protocol was immunoSEQ multiplex PCR, while the TCRdb copy is restricted to in-frame clones and leaves out a portion. The table shows fewer than 65,000 clones, with about 90% occurring only once. The sample consisted of peripheral blood. The source of these receptors is a man aged 55-75 years with acute or convalescent COVID-19.

The CDR3 region has the DNA TGTGCCAGCCAGGAGGTGGACGGGGTCAGGTATGGCTACACCTTC. This gives the protein CASQEVDGVRYGYTF. The chain links TRBV19 to TRBJ1-2, with unresolved D. The V and J ends lost 9 bases and 5 bases respectively, with 22 bases between them. Germline V lookup: CDR1 LNHDA, CDR2 SQIVND (reference sequence). The CDR3 loop spans 15 amino acids.

The gene calls are TRBV6-5 and TRBJ1-2; D remains unclear. V gave up 6 bases and J gave up 7 bases, with 15 bases separating them. The germline V gene encodes CDR1 MNHEY and CDR2 SVGAGI. CDR3 length: 13 residues. The DNA for the CDR3 is TGTGCCAGCAGCGGGGATTTGTTAAGTGGCTACACCTTC. Its protein product is CASSGDLLSGYTF.

This chain connects TRBV19 to TRBJ1-6; 9 bases agree with TRBD1. The CDR3 spans 15 residues. Unmatched junction bases numbered 8, after V lost 7 bases and J lost 7 bases. Germline loops: CDR1 LNHDA, CDR2 SQIVND (reference sequence). Written as DNA, the CDR3 is TGTGCCAGTAATCCGGGACAGGGCCTCAATTCACCCCTCCACTTT. Translating gives CASNPGQGLNSPLHF.

This clone was seen a few times. The rearrangement uses TRBV6-5 and TRBJ1-3; D might be TRBD1 (6 bases). Germline values: CDR1 MNHEY, CDR2 SVGAGI. This CDR3 spans 15 amino acids. V shed 4 bases and J shed 0 bases, with 10 bases lying between them. CDR3 coding DNA: TGTGCCAGCAGTTTGGCAGGGGCCTCTGGAAACACCATATATTTT. Translating it yields CASSLAGASGNTIYF.

V is TRBV3-1 (or the pseudogene TRBV3-2) and J is TRBJ1-5; a weak D match, TRBD1 (6 bases). Germline CDR1 reads LGHDT; CDR2 reads YNNKEL (reference sequence). This CDR3 is 14 amino acids long. V shed 0 bases and J shed 4 bases, with 7 bases lying between them. This chain's CDR3 is CASSQDTGNQPQHF. The CDR3 DNA is TGTGCCAGCAGCCAAGATACAGGGAATCAGCCCCAGCATTTT.

The CDR3 reads CASHFGGLAGELFF. Here the CDR3 DNA reads TGTGCCAGCCACTTCGGGGGACTCGCCGGGGAGCTGTTTTTT. The chain joins TRBV28 to TRBJ2-2, with D maybe TRBD2 (6 bases). Trimming took off 8 bases at V and 6 bases at J, with 16 bases between the two ends. This CDR3 spans 14 amino acids. Germline V lookup: CDR1 MDHEN, CDR2 SYDVKM. Full variable domain (remainder filled in from reference TRBV28 and TRBJ2-2): DVKVTQSSRYLVKRTGEKVFLECVQDMDHENMFWYRQDPGLGLRLIYFSYDVKMKEKGDIPEGYSVSREKKERFSLILESASTNQTSMYLCASHFGGLAGELFFGEGSRLTVL.

The chain recombines TRBV2 with TRBJ1-1; D possibly corresponds to TRBD1 (5 bases). Germline CDR1 is SNHLY and CDR2 is FYNNEI. V lost 4 bases, J lost 6 bases, and 15 bases lay in between. CDR3 length: 14 residues. CDR3 coding DNA: TGTGCCAGCAGTGGGGGGGTAGTCCTCGCTGAAGCTTTCTTT. Its translation is CASSGGVVLAEAFF.